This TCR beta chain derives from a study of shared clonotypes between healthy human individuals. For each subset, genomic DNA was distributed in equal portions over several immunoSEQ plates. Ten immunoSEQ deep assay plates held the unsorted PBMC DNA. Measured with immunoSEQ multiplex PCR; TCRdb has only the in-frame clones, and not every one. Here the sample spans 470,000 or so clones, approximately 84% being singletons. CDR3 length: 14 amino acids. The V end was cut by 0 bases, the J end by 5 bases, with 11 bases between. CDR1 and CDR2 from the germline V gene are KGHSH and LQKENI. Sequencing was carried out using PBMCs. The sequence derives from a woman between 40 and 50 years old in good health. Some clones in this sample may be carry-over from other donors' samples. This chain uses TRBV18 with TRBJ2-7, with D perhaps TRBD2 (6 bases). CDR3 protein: CASSPPSRRDEQYF. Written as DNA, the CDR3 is TGTGCCAGCTCACCACCGTCTAGGAGGGACGAGCAGTACTTC.